Following are 24 T cell receptor beta chains from one sample sequenced in a study of CD8+ T cells in alopecia areata. Extracted RNA was reverse transcribed into cDNA, the sequencing template. This table comes from immunoSEQ multiplex PCR, and its TCRdb copy is limited to in-frame clones, with some not included. The sample holds around 140,000 clones, 85% to 90% seen once. Here the sequenced sample was CD8+ T cells sorted from blood, taken at week 0. The receptor source for this set is a human donor with alopecia areata.

The chain has TRBV27 and TRBJ2-7; unclear D gene. V shed 6 bases and J shed 5 bases, with 17 bases lying between them. The CDR3 is 14 residues long. The germline CDR1 and CDR2 sequences are MNHEY and SMNVEV (reference sequence). The CDR3 bases are TGTGCCAGCAGCCACGTAGGGCAGATACACGAGCAGTACTTC. It yields the protein CASSHVGQIHEQYF.

The chain combines TRBV7-8 with TRBJ2-5, with a weak D call TRBD1 (5 bases). This CDR3 has 13 residues. CDR1 SGHVS and CDR2 FQNEAQ come from the germline V gene. The V end lost 11 bases, the J end lost 5 bases, and 18 bases lay between the germline ends. The CDR3 DNA sequence: TGTGCCGTCCGCAGGGTTTTCGAGGAGACCCAGTACTTC. Encoded protein: CAVRRVFEETQYF.

This clone came up a few times. This chain links TRBV6-1 with TRBJ2-1, with 14 bases identical to TRBD2. The CDR3 is 15 amino acids. V was clipped by 8 bases and J by 0 bases; unmatched bases: 0. Germline CDR1 is MNHNS and CDR2 is SASEGT. The DNA for the CDR3 is TGTGCCAGCGGGACTAGCGGGGGCTCCTACAATGAGCAGTTCTTC. Translated, it gives CASGTSGGSYNEQFF.

The rearrangement links TRBV7-8 to TRBJ2-7, with TRBD1 matching over 7 bases. The CDR3 length is 14 residues. Germline-derived CDR1 and CDR2 are SGHVS and FQNEAQ. The V and J ends lost 3 bases and 3 bases, in that order; junction bases with no gene match: 5. The CDR3 protein is CASSFDRDHYEQYF. The CDR3 DNA is TGTGCCAGCAGCTTCGACAGGGATCACTACGAGCAGTACTTC.

This sequence joins TRBV7-9 and TRBJ2-3, with D uncertain. V lost 4 bases, J lost 5 bases, and 7 bases lay in between. This CDR3 comprises 12 residues. The germline V gene has CDR1 SEHNR and CDR2 FQNEAQ (reference sequence). CDR3 loop: CASSSPEDTQYF. The CDR3 coding sequence is TGTGCCAGCAGCTCCCCAGAAGATACGCAGTATTTT.

This clone was counted a single time. J is TRBJ1-5 and V is TRBV11-3; D may be TRBD1 (5 bases). The ends were cut back, 5 bases at V and 9 bases at J, with 23 bases in the middle. The germline gives CDR1 SGHNT, CDR2 YENEEA. The CDR3 sequence is 16 residues long. In DNA form, the CDR3 reads TGTGCCAGCAGCCGTGCCGGACAAGACGTCCGGGGGCCCCAGCATTTT. This gives the protein CASSRAGQDVRGPQHF.

This chain uses TRBV7-6 with TRBJ2-7, with 7 nucleotides matching TRBD1. The germline CDR1 and CDR2 sequences are SGHVS and FNYEAQ. The CDR3 runs 14 residues. The J segment lost 2 bases and the V segment lost 5 bases, leaving 6 bases of the junction unmatched. This CDR3 reads CASSTGVLTYEQYF. DNA for the CDR3: TGTGCCAGCAGCACAGGGGTCTTAACCTACGAGCAGTACTTC.

The rearrangement uses TRBV7-6 and TRBJ1-1; 9 bases align to TRBD1. The V segment lost 4 bases and the J segment 8 bases; nucleotides outside the gene matches: 2. This CDR3 region has 12 residues. Germline assignment: CDR1 SGHVS and CDR2 FNYEAQ. CDR3 in DNA: TGTGCCAGCAGCTCGACAGGGGGGGAAGCTTTCTTT. Translated, it gives CASSSTGGEAFF. Using reference TRBV7-6 and TRBJ1-1 for the parts outside the CDR3, the full variable domain is GAGVSQSPRYKVTKRGQDVALRCDPISGHVSLYWYRQALGQGPEFLTYFNYEAQQDKSGLPNDRFSAERPEGSISTLTIQRTEQRDSAMYRCASSSTGGEAFFGQGTRLTVV.

The rearrangement uses TRBV6-5 and TRBJ2-1; a possible D gene is TRBD1 (5 bases). The CDR3 loop spans 15 amino acids. The V end was cut by 3 bases, the J end by 0 bases, with 9 bases between. The V gene's germline CDR1 is MNHEY and CDR2 SVGAGI. CDR3 residues: CASSYGAVSYNEQFF. The CDR3, as DNA: TGTGCCAGCAGTTATGGGGCGGTCTCCTACAATGAGCAGTTCTTC.

The rearrangement links TRBV5-1 to TRBJ2-1; TRBD2 is a possible D gene (5 bases). CDR1 and CDR2 (germline): SGHRS, YFSETQ. V gave up 0 bases and J gave up 5 bases, with 9 bases separating them. The CDR3 sequence is 14 residues long. CDR3 region: CASSLEVAHNEQFF. DNA for the CDR3: TGCGCCAGCAGCTTGGAGGTAGCGCACAATGAGCAGTTCTTC.

The rearrangement links TRBV11-2 to TRBJ2-7; D unclear. V gave up 1 base and J gave up 3 bases, with 4 bases separating them. The CDR3 is 12 residues long. Germline V lookup: CDR1 SGHAT, CDR2 FQNNGV. CDR3 coding DNA: TGTGCCAGCAGCTTAGGGGACTACGAGCAGTACTTC. Encoded protein: CASSLGDYEQYF.

This clone was recorded a few times. This chain connects TRBV5-6 to TRBJ2-2; TRBD1 matches 8 bases. This CDR3 is 17 amino acids long. With V trimmed by 0 bases and J by 5 bases, 9 bases remained unmatched. Germline V gives CDR1 SGHDT, CDR2 YYEEEE. Here the CDR3 reads CASSLAIQGARTGELFF. The CDR3, as DNA: TGTGCCAGCAGCTTGGCAATCCAGGGGGCGAGAACCGGGGAGCTGTTTTTT.

The chain joins TRBV2 to TRBJ2-3; no clear D. Between the trimmed V and J ends, which lost 2 bases and 8 bases, there was a span of 23 bases. Germline loops: CDR1 SNHLY, CDR2 FYNNEI. The CDR3 is 17 residues long. This CDR3 reads CASSEYPLGPEAVTQYF. The DNA for the CDR3 is TGTGCCAGCAGTGAATATCCTCTAGGACCCGAGGCCGTTACGCAGTATTTT.

In nucleotides, the CDR3 is TGTGCCAGCAGCTTAATTGGTACGGGAGGGCCATCGGGGCAAGAGACCCAGTACTTC. Translating it yields CASSLIGTGGPSGQETQYF. V and J are TRBV7-6 and TRBJ2-5; 8 positions agree with TRBD2. This CDR3 is built from 19 residues. Trimming took 2 bases from V and 2 from J; bases not matched to a gene: 16. Per germline, CDR1 SGHVS and CDR2 FNYEAQ.

This clone was recorded only once. This CDR3 reads CADTPSGGSRKFF. The CDR3 DNA follows: TGTGCCGATACCCCAAGCGGCGGGAGTAGAAAGTTCTTC. The chain links TRBV30 to TRBJ2-1, with 7 bases identical to TRBD2. V gave up 8 bases and J gave up 14 bases; unmatched junction bases: 18. Looked up from germline, CDR1 is GTSNPN and CDR2 is SVGIG (reference sequence). The length of the CDR3 is 13 residues.

The chain has TRBV19 and TRBJ2-3; either TRBD1 or TRBD2 may supply D (5 bases each). Germline V gene data show CDR1 as LNHDA and CDR2 as SQIVND (reference sequence). Trimming stripped 3 bases from V and 4 bases from J, with 11 bases between. The CDR3 totals 14 residues. The CDR3 loop is CASSIWGSPDTQYF. The CDR3 region has the DNA TGTGCCAGTAGTATTTGGGGGAGTCCAGATACGCAGTATTTT.

This chain joins TRBV7-2 and TRBJ2-7, with D possibly being TRBD2 (5 bases). Germline V gives CDR1 SGHTA, CDR2 FQGNSA. The CDR3 has 13 amino acids. Between the trimmed V and J ends, which lost 2 bases and 5 bases, there was a span of 10 bases. The DNA of the CDR3 is TGTGCCAGCAGCTTAACCGGGATCCACGAGCAGTACTTC. As protein: CASSLTGIHEQYF.

The chain carries TRBV7-9 and TRBJ2-7, with D uncertain. The CDR3 has 13 amino acids. The V end was cut by 5 bases, the J end by 3 bases, with 11 bases between. CDR1 is SEHNR and CDR2 is FQNEAQ in the germline V gene (reference sequence). CDR3 region: CASSPDGYYEQYF. The CDR3 DNA is TGTGCCAGCAGCCCCGACGGATACTACGAGCAGTACTTC. Full variable domain (remainder filled in from reference TRBV7-9 and TRBJ2-7): DTGVSQNPRHKITKRGQNVTFRCDPISEHNRLYWYRQTLGQGPEFLTYFQNEAQLEKSRLLSDRFSAERPKGSFSTLEIQRTEQGDSAMYLCASSPDGYYEQYFGPGTRLTVT.

Regarding this clone: In the same sample, other DNA sequences code for this CDR3. The chain has TRBV7-9 and TRBJ2-7; D call uncertain. Germline V CDR1 and CDR2: SEHNR, FQNEAQ (reference sequence). V dropped 5 bases and J dropped 2 bases, with 7 bases sitting between them. The CDR3 sequence is 12 residues long. This CDR3 is CASSPEPYEQYF. The CDR3 nucleotides read TGTGCCAGCAGCCCCGAGCCCTACGAGCAGTACTTC. Variable domain in full (rest from reference TRBV7-9 and TRBJ2-7): DTGVSQNPRHKITKRGQNVTFRCDPISEHNRLYWYRQTLGQGPEFLTYFQNEAQLEKSRLLSDRFSAERPKGSFSTLEIQRTEQGDSAMYLCASSPEPYEQYFGPGTRLTVT.

V gene TRBV13 combines with J gene TRBJ2-1; no definite D call. The CDR3 consists of 14 residues. CDR1 PRHDT and CDR2 FYEKMQ come from the germline V gene (reference sequence). The V end lost 4 bases, the J end lost 4 bases, and 11 bases lay between the germline ends. CDR3 residues: CASSSAAAYNEQFF. The CDR3 DNA reads as TGTGCCAGCAGCTCCGCCGCGGCTTACAATGAGCAGTTCTTC.

This rearrangement joins TRBV27 to TRBJ1-2, with D hard to call. The CDR3 spans 13 residues. The germline V gene encodes CDR1 MNHEY and CDR2 SMNVEV (reference sequence). Trimming stripped 4 bases from V and 8 bases from J, with 14 bases between. The CDR3 bases are TGTGCCAGCAGTTCCCAGACCAAAGGGGGCTACACCTTC. Translation: CASSSQTKGGYTF.

The chain carries TRBV5-4 and TRBJ2-4; possible D gene TRBD2, 6 bases. Per germline, CDR1 SGHNT and CDR2 YYREEE (reference sequence). The CDR3 spans 15 residues. V lost 3 bases and J lost 1, with 11 bases in between. CDR3 DNA: TGTGCCAGCAGCTCCAGCGGGTGGGCCAAAAACATTCAGTACTTC. It encodes CASSSSGWAKNIQYF.

This clone was recorded once. The rearrangement joins TRBV27 to TRBJ2-3; 7 nucleotides agree with TRBD2. The CDR3 is 15 amino acids. CDR1 is MNHEY and CDR2 is SMNVEV in the germline V gene (reference sequence). Trimming took 6 bases from V and 0 from J; bases not matched to a gene: 6. Here the CDR3 reads CASRAGTTSTDTQYF. The CDR3 DNA reads TGTGCCAGCAGAGCGGGAACAACCAGCACAGATACGCAGTATTTT.

The CDR3 coding sequence is TGTGCCAGCAGCTTAGGACCCGCATCCGAGCAGTACTTC. The encoded protein is CASSLGPASEQYF. The rearrangement uses TRBV7-8 and TRBJ2-7; D remains ambiguous. Germline CDR1 and CDR2: SGHVS and FQNEAQ. V gave up 1 base and J gave up 6 bases, with 10 bases separating them. The CDR3 totals 13 residues.